Listed here are 9 T cell receptor beta chains from one sample, sequenced in a study of CD8+ T cells in alopecia areata. Treatment: oral pan-JAK inhibitor, 5-10 mg twice daily. Following extraction, RNA underwent reverse transcription to cDNA, which served as the sequencing template. Clones were read by immunoSEQ multiplex PCR, and TCRdb kept only the in-frame ones, dropping some. The table has about 160,000 clones, just over 65% seen once. Here the sequenced sample was CD4+ T cells sorted from blood, taken at week 4, from a patient treated with tofacitinib. These receptors were obtained from a human donor with alopecia areata.

The chain combines TRBV5-6 with TRBJ1-3; TRBD1 might be the D (5 bases). Trimming shortened V by 0 bases and J by 5 bases, and 12 bases separated the two germline ends. The germline V gene encodes CDR1 SGHDT and CDR2 YYEEEE. The CDR3 sequence is 15 residues long. The DNA for the CDR3 is TGTGCCAGCAGCTTGGGAGCGGGGCGTCGAAACACCATATATTTT. It codes for CASSLGAGRRNTIYF.

The chain combines TRBV30 with TRBJ1-6; possible D gene TRBD1, 5 bases. The CDR3 has 12 amino acids. V gave up 3 bases and J gave up 7 bases, with 7 bases separating them. The germline gives CDR1 GTSNPN, CDR2 SVGIG (reference sequence). The CDR3, as DNA: TGTGCCTGGAGACAGGCGAATTCACCCCTCCACTTT. Amino acid sequence: CAWRQANSPLHF. The entire variable domain, with the rest obtained from reference TRBV30 and TRBJ1-6, is as follows: SQTIHQWPATLVQPVGSPLSLECTVEGTSNPNLYWYRQAAGRGLQLLFYSVGIGQISSEVPQNLSASRPQDRQFILSSKKLLLSDSGFYLCAWRQANSPLHFGNGTRLTVT.

This chain joins TRBV5-1 and TRBJ1-6; the D gene is possibly TRBD1 (5 bases). The CDR3 is 14 amino acids. Deletions cut 5 bases from V and 5 bases from J, with 11 bases between. Germline V CDR1 and CDR2: SGHRS, YFSETQ. The chain's CDR3 is CASSSGTDNSPLHF. As DNA, the CDR3 is TGCGCCAGCAGTTCCGGGACGGATAATTCACCCCTCCACTTT.

The rearrangement joins TRBV9 to TRBJ2-1; D perhaps matches TRBD1 (6 bases). In germline, CDR1 is SGDLS, CDR2 YYNGEE. The CDR3 is made up of 15 amino acids. Trimming cost V 3 bases and J 9 bases, with 19 bases left between them. The CDR3 bases are TGTGCCAGCAGCGCAAGACAGGATGGTTTGTCTGAGCAGTTCTTC. Residues: CASSARQDGLSEQFF. The variable domain in full, completed from reference TRBV9 and TRBJ2-1, reads DSGVTQTPKHLITATGQRVTLRCSPRSGDLSVYWYQQSLDQGLQFLIQYYNGEERAKGNILERFSAQQFPDLHSELNLSSLELGDSALYFCASSARQDGLSEQFFGPGTRLTVL.

The chain links TRBV29-1 to TRBJ1-2; TRBD1 matches at 8 bases. There are 12 residues in the CDR3. The V gene end was trimmed by 7 bases and the J gene end by 8 bases; junction bases not matched to a gene: 9. CDR1 is SQVTM and CDR2 is ANQGSEA in the germline V gene. CDR3 residues: CSGGTTGEGYTF. CDR3 bases: TGCAGCGGTGGAACGACAGGGGAAGGCTACACCTTC.

The chain is built from TRBV15 and TRBJ1-5; D unclear. Germline V gene lookup returns CDR1 LNHNV and CDR2 YYDKDF (reference sequence). This CDR3 comprises 13 residues. V shed 9 bases and J shed 4 bases, with 13 bases lying between them. CDR3 sequence reads: CATTDGLNQPQHF. The CDR3 DNA reads TGTGCCACTACTGACGGACTAAATCAGCCCCAGCATTTT.

The chain joins TRBV5-4 to TRBJ2-1, with 10 bases identical to TRBD1. The CDR3 extends over 13 amino acids. The ends lost 3 bases at V and 8 bases at J; junction bases unmatched: 2. Germline CDR1 reads SGHNT; CDR2 reads YYREEE (reference sequence). CDR3 residues: CASSSGTGDEQFF. The CDR3 nucleotides are TGTGCCAGCAGCTCCGGGACAGGGGATGAGCAGTTCTTC.

This sequence joins TRBV9 and TRBJ2-6; D unclear. Germline CDR1 and CDR2: SGDLS and YYNGEE. V gave up 0 bases and J gave up 4 bases, with 11 bases separating them. The CDR3 loop spans 16 amino acids. The CDR3 DNA reads as TGTGCCAGCAGCGTAGGGGGTAGGGCCGGGGCCAACGTCCTGACTTTC. This codes for CASSVGGRAGANVLTF.

This clone was counted only a few times. The rearrangement uses TRBV30 and TRBJ2-3; perhaps TRBD2 as D (6 bases). V lost 4 bases and J 0 bases, leaving 11 bases between the germline ends. CDR3 size: 14 residues. Germline CDR1 GTSNPN, CDR2 SVGIG (reference sequence). The CDR3 loop is CAWMRGLSTDTQYF. The CDR3 nucleotides read TGTGCCTGGATGCGGGGCCTTAGCACAGATACGCAGTATTTT. The full variable domain, in which reference TRBV30 and TRBJ2-3 provide the parts outside the CDR3, is SQTIHQWPATLVQPVGSPLSLECTVEGTSNPNLYWYRQAAGRGLQLLFYSVGIGQISSEVPQNLSASRPQDRQFILSSKKLLLSDSGFYLCAWMRGLSTDTQYFGPGTRLTVL.